Listed below are T cell receptor beta chains from one sample, sequenced in a study of CD8 T cells in ankylosing spondylitis. TCRdb re-called the 5' RACE reads with MiXCR, one entry per CDR3 protein. The sample has 350,000 to 400,000 distinct CDR3 sequences, approximately 20% seen once. The sequenced sample was blood, either unsorted or a sorted T cell fraction (not recorded which). Receptors were obtained from a male donor with ankylosing spondylitis or in good health (not recorded which). Each CDR3 is given with its conserved first and last residue. D genes are given only for firm matches. The size of a clone is reported for some rows only, either as once, few or many, or as a class for expanded clones.

TRBJ2-7	.	TRBV24-1	many	TGTGCCACCAGTGATGCTGACACGGGTTGGGACGAGCAGTACTTC	CATSDADTGWDEQYF
TRBJ2-3	TRBD1	TRBV29-1	.	TGCAGCGTTGAGGGGGACAGGGAGAGCCCAGATACGCAGTATTTT	CSVEGDRESPDTQYF
TRBJ1-2	TRBD1	TRBV7-9	.	TGTGCCAGCACCGGGACAGGCCGCAACTATGGCTACACCTTC	CASTGTGRNYGYTF
TRBJ2-1	TRBD2	TRBV27	.	TGTGCCAGCAGCTCCCCCGTGGCTAGCGGGGATTACAATGAGCAGTTCTTC	CASSSPVASGDYNEQFF
TRBJ2-7	.	TRBV7-8	.	TGTGCCAGCAGCTTACCTCGGGACGAGCAGTACTTC	CASSLPRDEQYF
TRBJ2-1	.	TRBV5-5	.	TGTGCCAGCAGCCCTACGAGTTATAGCTCCTACAATGAGCAGTTCTTC	CASSPTSYSSYNEQFF
TRBJ2-1	.	TRBV9	.	TGTGCCAGCAGCGTAGACGGGGGGCACTACAATGAGCAGTTCTTC	CASSVDGGHYNEQFF
TRBJ1-2	.	TRBV12-3/TRBV12-4	few	TGTGCCAGCAGTTCGGGCCCCTATGGCTACACCTTC	CASSSGPYGYTF
TRBJ2-5	.	TRBV5-5	once	TGTGCCAGCAGCGCGGGACAAAGACAAGAGACCCAGTACTTC	CASSAGQRQETQYF
TRBJ1-1	.	TRBV12-3/TRBV12-4	few	TGTGCCAGCAGTTTAAGTGGGGCGGGGAGCACTGAAGCTTTCTTT	CASSLSGAGSTEAFF
TRBJ2-4	.	TRBV12-3/TRBV12-4	few	TGTGCCAGCAGTTTAGCGGGGAACATTCAGTACTTC	CASSLAGNIQYF
TRBJ2-7	.	TRBV7-9	.	TGTGCCAGCAGCTTAGCGATGGGGCAGACCTACGAGCAGTACTTC	CASSLAMGQTYEQYF
TRBJ2-1	TRBD2	TRBV27	few	TGTGCCAGCAGTTTATGGACTAGCGGGAACAATGAGCAGTTCTTC	CASSLWTSGNNEQFF
TRBJ2-3	.	TRBV6-1	many	TGTGCCAGCAGTGAGTCGGCGGGCGGGGCGCCAGATACGCAGTATTTT	CASSESAGGAPDTQYF
TRBJ2-1	.	TRBV24-1	.	TGTGCCGCGTCGGATCCTTTATACTCCTACAATGAGCAGTTCTTC	CAASDPLYSYNEQFF
TRBJ2-2	TRBD2	TRBV2	.	TGTGCCAGCAGTTCCCAGGAATGGCGGATAGCGGGGGGGCACGGGGAGCTGTTTTTT	CASSSQEWRIAGGHGELFF
TRBJ2-1	.	TRBV12-3/TRBV12-4	few	TGTGCCAGCAGTCCCACTGCGAGTGAGCAGTTCTTC	CASSPTASEQFF
TRBJ2-3	.	TRBV13	few	TGTGCCAGCAGCCCGGGACTTTTGCCAGATACGCAGTATTTT	CASSPGLLPDTQYF
TRBJ2-7	TRBD2	TRBV10-3	many	TGTGCCATCAGTGACCAAGCAGGACTAGCGGGGGGCTACGAGCAGTACTTC	CAISDQAGLAGGYEQYF
TRBJ2-1	.	TRBV12-3/TRBV12-4	.	TGTGCCAGCAGGACTCTAACCGGGGTTAAGGATGAGCAGTTCTTC	CASRTLTGVKDEQFF
TRBJ2-7	TRBD1	TRBV7-7	.	TGTGCTAGCAGCCCCGGACAGGGAGGAGTCTACGAGCAGTACTTC	CASSPGQGGVYEQYF
TRBJ2-7	.	TRBV4-1	.	TGCGCCAGCAGCCAAGCGCCTGTCTACGAGCAGTACTTC	CASSQAPVYEQYF
TRBJ2-7	TRBD2	TRBV20-1	.	TGCAGTGCTAGAGATACGAGGAGCGGGGGGGCCTACGAGCAGTACTTC	CSARDTRSGGAYEQYF
TRBJ2-5	TRBD1	TRBV20-1	.	TGCAGTGCTAGAGTGACAGGGGGGTGGGAGACCCAGTACTTC	CSARVTGGWETQYF
TRBJ1-3	TRBD1	TRBV12-3/TRBV12-4	few	TGTGCCAGCAGTCCGTCGGACAGGACAGGAAACACCATATATTTT	CASSPSDRTGNTIYF
TRBJ2-7	.	TRBV4-2	few	TGTGCCAGCAGCCAAGAAACAGGGTTTATGGAGCAGTACTTC	CASSQETGFMEQYF
TRBJ2-1	TRBD2	TRBV29-1	many	TGCAGCGTTCGCGGGGGGCTTCACAATGAGCAGTTCTTC	CSVRGGLHNEQFF
TRBJ2-1	.	TRBV20-1	few	TGCAGTGCTAGATGGAAGTTAGGACAGAAAATTTCTTCCTACAATGAGCAGTTCTTC	CSARWKLGQKISSYNEQFF
TRBJ2-2	.	TRBV3-1	few	TGTGCCAGCAGCCAAGTGCTGAACACCGGGGAGCTGTTTTTT	CASSQVLNTGELFF
TRBJ2-7	.	TRBV4-1	.	TGCGCCAGCAGCCAAGATGGCCGTTACGAGCAGTACTTC	CASSQDGRYEQYF
TRBJ2-3	TRBD1	TRBV4-2	.	TGTGCCAGCAGCCCTCCGCCTGACAGGGGTTATGGGGATACGCAGTATTTT	CASSPPPDRGYGDTQYF
TRBJ2-2	TRBD2	TRBV27	.	TGTGCCAGCAGTTTAATGCGGGAGGGGGCCGGGGAGCTGTTTTTT	CASSLMREGAGELFF
TRBJ2-3	.	TRBV28	.	TGTGCCAGCAGTTTATCTACGACAGCTAGCACAGATACGCAGTATTTT	CASSLSTTASTDTQYF
TRBJ2-1	.	TRBV4-1	many	TGCGCCAGCAGCCAAGAGACGGGCAGTCTCGGATACAATGAGCAGTTCTTC	CASSQETGSLGYNEQFF
TRBJ2-1	TRBD2	TRBV5-1	.	TGCGCCAGCAGCTTGGCCCCGGGGGGTGCCTACAATGAGCAGTTCTTC	CASSLAPGGAYNEQFF
TRBJ1-5	.	TRBV27	many	TGTGCCAGCAGGGAGGGGGGGTATAGCAATCAGCCCCAGCATTTT	CASREGGYSNQPQHF
TRBJ2-7	.	TRBV29-1	.	TGCAGCGTTGGCTCCCCCAGGGGGGCTCCTCTATACGAGCAGTACTTC	CSVGSPRGAPLYEQYF
TRBJ2-1	.	TRBV4-1	.	TGCGCCAGCAGCCAAGGGGGGGGCCCCAATGAGCAGTTCTTC	CASSQGGGPNEQFF
TRBJ2-7	.	TRBV7-9	.	TGTGCCGGAGACACCACTGGCCTAGGCGGATGGGAGCAGTACTTC	CAGDTTGLGGWEQYF
TRBJ1-1	.	TRBV20-1	.	TGCAGTGCTAGAGACCACATTCGGGTCGGAAACACTGAAGCTTTCTTT	CSARDHIRVGNTEAFF
TRBJ2-7	TRBD2	TRBV12-3/TRBV12-4	.	TGTGCCAGCAGTGACCGCGGGCGGGACTACTACGAGCAGTACTTC	CASSDRGRDYYEQYF
TRBJ1-5	.	TRBV27	.	TGTGCCAGCAGTTTACAAGGATCAGCGCAGCCCCAGCATTTT	CASSLQGSAQPQHF
TRBJ2-5	.	TRBV24-1	.	TGTGCCACCGGCTCAACTAGGGAGTACCAAGAGACCCAGTACTTC	CATGSTREYQETQYF
TRBJ1-1	.	TRBV12-3/TRBV12-4	.	TGTGCCAGCAGGCGACTGGGGGGAACGGGGGACACTGAAGCTTTCTTT	CASRRLGGTGDTEAFF
TRBJ2-1	.	TRBV5-1	.	TGCGCCAGCAGCCAATATAACTTGGGGAACCCCTACAATGAGCAGTTCTTC	CASSQYNLGNPYNEQFF
TRBJ2-1	TRBD2	TRBV6-2/TRBV6-3	.	TGTGCCAGAACCGGGGGGGCCGCCAATGAGCAGTTCTTC	CARTGGAANEQFF
TRBJ2-3	TRBD2	TRBV5-1	.	TGCGCCAGCAGAGAACCGGGGGGGATCCCAGATACGCAGTATTTT	CASREPGGIPDTQYF